The TCR beta chain described here comes from a study of radiation and T cells in renal cell carcinoma. Study results and limitations: Without pretreatment biopsies, baseline tumor clonotype presence was undetermined. From baseline, blood top tumor clonotypes peaked at 2 weeks post-radiation.

The V end was cut by 4 bases, the J end by 1 base, with 11 bases between. This CDR3 has 15 residues. Germline-derived CDR1 and CDR2 are KGHSH and LQKENI. The time point was: blood 2 weeks post-SBRT. This sample's treatment: 15 Gy SBRT to primary tumor, nephrectomy 4 weeks later. The tumor was a clear cell renal cell carcinoma. Some clones are missing from TCRdb's copy, which holds only in-frame ones; the method was immunoSEQ multiplex PCR. Of tens of thousands of clones in the sample, around three quarters are singletons; the top ten hold less than 7.5%. Details on this clone: Its antigen is unknown.

This sequence joins TRBV18 and TRBJ1-5; tentative D call: TRBD1 (6 bases). The TCR was taken from a man aged 55-75 years with renal cell carcinoma. This sample comprised blood, obtained from a patient whose treatment included radiotherapy and nephrectomy. The DNA for the CDR3 is TGTGCCAGCTCACAGGGAGGGGGAAGCAATCAGCCCCAGCATTTT. It encodes CASSQGGGSNQPQHF.